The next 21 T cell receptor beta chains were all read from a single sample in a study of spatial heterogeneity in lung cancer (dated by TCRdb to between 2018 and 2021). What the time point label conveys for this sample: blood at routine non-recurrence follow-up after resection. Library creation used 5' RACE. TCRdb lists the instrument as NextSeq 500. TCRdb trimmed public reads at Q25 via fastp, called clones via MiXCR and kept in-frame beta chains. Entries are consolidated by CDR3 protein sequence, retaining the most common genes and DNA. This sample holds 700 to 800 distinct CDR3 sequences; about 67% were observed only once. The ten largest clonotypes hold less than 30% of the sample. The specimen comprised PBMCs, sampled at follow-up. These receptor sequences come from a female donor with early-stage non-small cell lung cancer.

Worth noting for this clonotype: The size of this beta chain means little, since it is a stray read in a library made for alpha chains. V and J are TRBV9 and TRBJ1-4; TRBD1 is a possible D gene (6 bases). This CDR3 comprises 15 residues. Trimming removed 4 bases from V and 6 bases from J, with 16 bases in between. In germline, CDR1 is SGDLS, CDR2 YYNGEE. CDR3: CASSLDGGRYEKLFF. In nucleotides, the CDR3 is TGTGCCAGCAGCCTCGACGGGGGGCGGTATGAAAAACTGTTTTTT.

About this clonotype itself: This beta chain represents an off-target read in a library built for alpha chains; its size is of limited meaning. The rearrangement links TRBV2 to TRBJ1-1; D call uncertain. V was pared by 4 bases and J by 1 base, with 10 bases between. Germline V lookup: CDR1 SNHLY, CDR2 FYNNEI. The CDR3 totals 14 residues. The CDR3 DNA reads TGTGCCAGCAGTGTGGAACGGTCGAACACTGAAGCTTTCTTT. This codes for CASSVERSNTEAFF.

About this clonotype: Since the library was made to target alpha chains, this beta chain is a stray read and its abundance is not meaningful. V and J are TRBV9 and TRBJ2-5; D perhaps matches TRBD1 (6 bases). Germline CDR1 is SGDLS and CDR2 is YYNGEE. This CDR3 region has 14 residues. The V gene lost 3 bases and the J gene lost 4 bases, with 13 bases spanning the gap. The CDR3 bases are TGTGCCAGCAGCGGTGGGGACAACATAGAGACCCAGTACTTC. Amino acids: CASSGGDNIETQYF.

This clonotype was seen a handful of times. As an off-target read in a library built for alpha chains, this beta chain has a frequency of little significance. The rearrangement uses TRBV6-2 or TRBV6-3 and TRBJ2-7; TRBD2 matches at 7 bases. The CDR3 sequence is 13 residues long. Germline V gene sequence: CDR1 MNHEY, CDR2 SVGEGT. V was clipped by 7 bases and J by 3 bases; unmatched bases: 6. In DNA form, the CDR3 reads TGTGCCAGCAAGGCTAGCGGAAACTACGAGCAGTACGTC. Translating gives CASKASGNYEQYV.

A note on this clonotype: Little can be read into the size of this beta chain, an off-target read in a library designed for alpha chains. The CDR3 protein is CASSLSVAAGGTWNEQFF. The CDR3 bases are TGTGCCAGCAGCTTAAGCGTGGCGGCGGGAGGGACCTGGAATGAGCAGTTCTTC. V gene TRBV7-2 combines with J gene TRBJ2-1; TRBD2 matches 9 bases. The CDR3 has 18 residues. V shed 2 bases, J shed 7 bases, and the junction held 15 bases outside the gene matches. Germline V CDR1 and CDR2: SGHTA, FQGNSA.

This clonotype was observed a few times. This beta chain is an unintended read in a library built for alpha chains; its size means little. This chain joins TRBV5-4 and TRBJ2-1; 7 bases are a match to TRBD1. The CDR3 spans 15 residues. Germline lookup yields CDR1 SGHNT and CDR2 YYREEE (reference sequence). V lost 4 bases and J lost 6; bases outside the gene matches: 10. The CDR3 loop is CASSHPLGGLNEQFF. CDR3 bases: TGTGCCAGCAGCCATCCCCTAGGGGGCCTCAATGAGCAGTTCTTC. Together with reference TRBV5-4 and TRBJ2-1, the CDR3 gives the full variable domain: ETGVTQSPTHLIKTRGQQVTLRCSSQSGHNTVSWYQQALGQGPQFIFQYYREEENGRGNFPPRFSGLQFPNYSSELNVNALELDDSALYLCASSHPLGGLNEQFFGPGTRLTVL.

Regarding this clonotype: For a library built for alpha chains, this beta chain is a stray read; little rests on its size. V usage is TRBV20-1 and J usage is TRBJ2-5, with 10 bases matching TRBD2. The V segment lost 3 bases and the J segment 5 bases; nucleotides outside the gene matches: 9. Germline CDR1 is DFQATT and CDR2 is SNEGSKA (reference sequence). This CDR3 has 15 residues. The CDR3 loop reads CSARISGRVMETQYF. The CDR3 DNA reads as TGCAGTGCTAGGATAAGCGGGAGGGTTATGGAGACCCAGTACTTC.

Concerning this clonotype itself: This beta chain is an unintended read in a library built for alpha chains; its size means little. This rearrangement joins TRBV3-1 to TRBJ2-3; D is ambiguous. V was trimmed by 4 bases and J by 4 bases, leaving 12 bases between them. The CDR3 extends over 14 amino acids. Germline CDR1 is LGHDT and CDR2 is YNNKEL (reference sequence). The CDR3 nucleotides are TGTGCCAGCAGCCCTACCTTAAAGGCAGATACGCAGTATTTT. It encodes CASSPTLKADTQYF.

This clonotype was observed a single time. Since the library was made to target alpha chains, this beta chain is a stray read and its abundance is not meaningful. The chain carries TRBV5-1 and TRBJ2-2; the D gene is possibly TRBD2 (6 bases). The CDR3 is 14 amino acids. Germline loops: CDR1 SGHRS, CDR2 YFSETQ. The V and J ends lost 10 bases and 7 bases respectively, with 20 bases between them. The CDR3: CAGTRGGLSGELFF. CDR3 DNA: TGCGCCGGCACCCGGGGAGGACTTAGCGGGGAGCTGTTTTTT.

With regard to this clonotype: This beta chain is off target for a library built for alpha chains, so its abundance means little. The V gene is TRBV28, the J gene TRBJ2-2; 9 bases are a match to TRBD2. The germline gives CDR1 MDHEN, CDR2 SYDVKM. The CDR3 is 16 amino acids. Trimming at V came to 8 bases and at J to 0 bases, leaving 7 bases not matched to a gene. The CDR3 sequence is CASLTSGNANTGELFF. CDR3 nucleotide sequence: TGTGCCAGCTTGACTAGCGGCAACGCGAACACCGGGGAGCTGTTTTTT.

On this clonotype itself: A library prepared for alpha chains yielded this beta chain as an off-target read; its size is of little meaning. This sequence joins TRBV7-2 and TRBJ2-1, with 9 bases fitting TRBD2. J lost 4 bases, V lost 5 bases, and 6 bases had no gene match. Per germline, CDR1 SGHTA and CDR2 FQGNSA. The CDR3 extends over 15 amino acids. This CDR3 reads CASSATSGYYNEQFF. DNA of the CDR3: TGTGCCAGCAGCGCAACTAGCGGGTATTACAATGAGCAGTTCTTC. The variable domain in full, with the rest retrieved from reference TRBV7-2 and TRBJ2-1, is GAGVSQSPSNKVTEKGKDVELRCDPISGHTALYWYRQSLGQGLEFLIYFQGNSAPDKSGLPSDRFSAERTGGSVSTLTIQRTQQEDSAVYLCASSATSGYYNEQFFGPGTRLTVL.

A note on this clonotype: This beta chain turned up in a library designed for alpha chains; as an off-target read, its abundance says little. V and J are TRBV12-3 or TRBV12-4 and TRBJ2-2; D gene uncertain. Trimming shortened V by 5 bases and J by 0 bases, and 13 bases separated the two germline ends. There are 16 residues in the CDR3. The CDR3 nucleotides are TGTGCCAGCAGTGGCCCGTTACTCGCGAACACCGGGGAGCTGTTTTTT. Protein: CASSGPLLANTGELFF.

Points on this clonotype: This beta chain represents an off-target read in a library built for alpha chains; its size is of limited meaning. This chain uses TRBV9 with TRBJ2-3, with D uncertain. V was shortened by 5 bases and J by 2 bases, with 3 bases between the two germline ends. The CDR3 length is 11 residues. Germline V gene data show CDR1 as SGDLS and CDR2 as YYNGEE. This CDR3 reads CASSDTDTQYF. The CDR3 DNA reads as TGTGCCAGCAGTGACACAGATACGCAGTATTTT.

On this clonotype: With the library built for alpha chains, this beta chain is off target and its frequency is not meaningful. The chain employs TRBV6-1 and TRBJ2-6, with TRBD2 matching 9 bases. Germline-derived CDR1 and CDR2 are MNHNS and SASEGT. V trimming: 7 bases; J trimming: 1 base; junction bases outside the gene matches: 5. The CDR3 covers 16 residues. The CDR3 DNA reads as TGTGCCAGCAATTTAGCGGGAGTGTCTGGGGCCAACGTCCTGACTTTC. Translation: CASNLAGVSGANVLTF.

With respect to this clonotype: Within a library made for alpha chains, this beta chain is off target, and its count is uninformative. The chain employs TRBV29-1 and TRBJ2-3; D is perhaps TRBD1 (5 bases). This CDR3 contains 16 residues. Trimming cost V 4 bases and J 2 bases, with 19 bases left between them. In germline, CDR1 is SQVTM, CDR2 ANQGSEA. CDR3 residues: CSVGQSLRAPTDTQYF. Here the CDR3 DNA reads TGCAGCGTTGGACAGTCACTTAGAGCCCCCACAGATACGCAGTATTTT.

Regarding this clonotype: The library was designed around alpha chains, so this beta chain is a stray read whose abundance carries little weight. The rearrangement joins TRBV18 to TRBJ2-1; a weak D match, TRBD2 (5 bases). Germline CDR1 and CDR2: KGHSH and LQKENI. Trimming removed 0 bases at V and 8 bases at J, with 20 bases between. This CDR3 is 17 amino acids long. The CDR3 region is CASSPPSKADRQDEQFF. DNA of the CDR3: TGTGCCAGCTCACCACCGAGTAAAGCGGACCGTCAGGATGAGCAGTTCTTC.

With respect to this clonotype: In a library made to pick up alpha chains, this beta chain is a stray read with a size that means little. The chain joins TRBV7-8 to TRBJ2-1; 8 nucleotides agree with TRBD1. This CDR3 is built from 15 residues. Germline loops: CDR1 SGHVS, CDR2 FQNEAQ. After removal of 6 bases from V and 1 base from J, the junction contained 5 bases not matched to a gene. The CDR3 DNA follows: TGTGCCAGCAGTTCCGACAGGGGATCCTACAATGAGCAGTTCTTC. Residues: CASSSDRGSYNEQFF.

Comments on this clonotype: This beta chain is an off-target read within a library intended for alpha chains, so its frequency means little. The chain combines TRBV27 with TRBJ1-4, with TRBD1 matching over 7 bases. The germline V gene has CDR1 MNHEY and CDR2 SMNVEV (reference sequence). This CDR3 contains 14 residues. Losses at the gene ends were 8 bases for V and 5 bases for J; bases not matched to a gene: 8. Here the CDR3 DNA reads TGTGCCAGCCGTCGGGGACAGCAAAATGAAAAACTGTTTTTT. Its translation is CASRRGQQNEKLFF.

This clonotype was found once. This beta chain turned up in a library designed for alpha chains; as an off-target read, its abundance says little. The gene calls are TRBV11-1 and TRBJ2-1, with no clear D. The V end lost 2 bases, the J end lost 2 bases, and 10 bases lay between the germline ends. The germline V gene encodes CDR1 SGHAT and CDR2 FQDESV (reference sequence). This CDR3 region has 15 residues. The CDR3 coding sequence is TGTGCCAGCAGCTTATCGGGCGCCACCTACAATGAGCAGTTCTTC. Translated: CASSLSGATYNEQFF.

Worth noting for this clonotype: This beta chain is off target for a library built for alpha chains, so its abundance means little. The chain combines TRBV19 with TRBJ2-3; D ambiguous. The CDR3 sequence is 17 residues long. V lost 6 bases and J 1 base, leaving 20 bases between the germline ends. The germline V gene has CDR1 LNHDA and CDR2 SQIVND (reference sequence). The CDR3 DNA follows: TGTGCCAGTAGACCCCCTAGGCGCCTAGACGGCACAGATACGCAGTATTTT. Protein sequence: CASRPPRRLDGTDTQYF.

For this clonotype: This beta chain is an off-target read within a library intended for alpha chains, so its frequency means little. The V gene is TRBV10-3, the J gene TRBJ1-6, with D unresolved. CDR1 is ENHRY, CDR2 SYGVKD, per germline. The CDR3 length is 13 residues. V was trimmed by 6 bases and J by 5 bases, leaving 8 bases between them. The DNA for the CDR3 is TGTGCCATCAGGGGCGGAAATAATTCACCCCTCCACTTT. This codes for CAIRGGNNSPLHF.